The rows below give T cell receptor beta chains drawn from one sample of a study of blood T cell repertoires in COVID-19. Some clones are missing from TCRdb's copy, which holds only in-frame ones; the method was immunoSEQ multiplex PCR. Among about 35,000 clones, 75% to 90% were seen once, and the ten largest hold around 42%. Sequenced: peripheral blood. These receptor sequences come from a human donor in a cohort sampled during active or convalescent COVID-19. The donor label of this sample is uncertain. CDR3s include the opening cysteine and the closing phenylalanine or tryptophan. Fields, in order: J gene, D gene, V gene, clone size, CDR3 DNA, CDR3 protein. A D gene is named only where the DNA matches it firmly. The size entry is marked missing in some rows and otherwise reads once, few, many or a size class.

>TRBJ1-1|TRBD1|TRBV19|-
TGTGCCAGTAGTATAAACAGGGGGAACGCTGAAGCTTTCTTT
CASSINRGNAEAFF
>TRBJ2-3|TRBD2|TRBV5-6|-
TGTGCCAGCAGCTCGTTAGCGGGGAGGGCCAAAGATACGCAGTATTTT
CASSSLAGRAKDTQYF
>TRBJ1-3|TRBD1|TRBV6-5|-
TGTGCCAGCAGTACGCTACAGGGGGGAGGAAACACCATATATTTT
CASSTLQGGGNTIYF
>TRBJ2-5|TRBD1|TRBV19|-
TGTGCCAGTAGTACTGACAGGGCCAAAGAGACCCAGTACTTC
CASSTDRAKETQYF
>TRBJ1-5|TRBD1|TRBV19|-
TGTGCCAGTAGTATGTATAGGGTGACAGGGAGCAATCAGCCCCAGCATTTT
CASSMYRVTGSNQPQHF
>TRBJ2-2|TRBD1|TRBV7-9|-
TGTGCCAGCAGCTCCTTGGACAGGGCACTTTCCACCGGGGAGCTGTTTTTT
CASSSLDRALSTGELFF
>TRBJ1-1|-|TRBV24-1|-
TGTGCCACCAGTGCGCACGGTTCGAACACTGAAGCTTTCTTT
CATSAHGSNTEAFF
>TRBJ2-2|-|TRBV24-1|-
TGTGCCACCAGTGCCTACACCGGGGAGCTGTTTTTT
CATSAYTGELFF
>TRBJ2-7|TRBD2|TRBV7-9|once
TGTGCCAGCAGCCTTAGCGGGAGGACCTACGAGCAGTACTTC
CASSLSGRTYEQYF
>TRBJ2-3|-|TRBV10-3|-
TGTGCCACCAGGGCGGGAAGCACAGATACGCAGTATTTT
CATRAGSTDTQYF
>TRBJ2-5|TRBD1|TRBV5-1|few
TGCGCCAGCAGATCTGGGACAGGGGACGAGACCCAGTACTTC
CASRSGTGDETQYF
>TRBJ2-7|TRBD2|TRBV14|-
TGTGCCAGCAGCCGTACTAGCGCCTCTTACGAGCAGTACTTC
CASSRTSASYEQYF
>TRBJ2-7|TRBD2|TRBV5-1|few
TGCGCCAGCAGCTTGGATGGTAGCGGGAGTGTCTACGAGCAGTACTTC
CASSLDGSGSVYEQYF
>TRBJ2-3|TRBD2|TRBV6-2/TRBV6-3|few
TGTGCCAGCAGTTCAGCGGGGTTCACAGATACGCAGTATTTT
CASSSAGFTDTQYF
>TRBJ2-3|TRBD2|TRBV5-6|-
TGTGCCAGCACGGGACTAGCGGGGAGCACAGATACGCAGTATTTT
CASTGLAGSTDTQYF
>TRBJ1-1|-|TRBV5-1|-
TGCGCCAGCAGCTTGTCCGAGGCTGAAGCTTTCTTT
CASSLSEAEAFF
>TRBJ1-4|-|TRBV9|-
TGTGCCAGCAGCGTCCGGTTCGACGGAGGTGAAAAACTGTTTTTT
CASSVRFDGGEKLFF
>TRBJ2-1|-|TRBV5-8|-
TGTGCCAGCAGGGAGGGGGCAAGGAATGAGCAGTTCTTC
CASREGARNEQFF
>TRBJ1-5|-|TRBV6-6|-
TGTGCCAGCAGTTCCCGGGGAGGAAAGTTGGCCCAGCATTTT
CASSSRGGKLAQHF
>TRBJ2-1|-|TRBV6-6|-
TGTGCCAGCAGTCCGACGGTAGGGGTGTTCTTC
CASSPTVGVFF
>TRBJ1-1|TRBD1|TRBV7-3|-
TGTGCCAGCTCCCCCCAGGGGGGCACTGAAGCTTTCTTT
CASSPQGGTEAFF
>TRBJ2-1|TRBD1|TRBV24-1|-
TGTGCCACCAGTGATCCCGGGACAGGTCTGGTCAATGAGCAGTTCTTC
CATSDPGTGLVNEQFF
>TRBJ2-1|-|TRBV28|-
TGTGCCAGCAGTTTCCAACGGTCCGGGGAGCAGTTCTTC
CASSFQRSGEQFF
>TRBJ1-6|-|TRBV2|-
TGTGCCAGAAGACAGGATAATTCACCCCTCCACTTT
CARRQDNSPLHF
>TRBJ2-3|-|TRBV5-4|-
TGTGCCAGCAGCTTGTGGGGGCGGACAGATACGCAGTATTTT
CASSLWGRTDTQYF
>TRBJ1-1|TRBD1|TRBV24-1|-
TGTGCCACCAGTGATGGGACAGGGCAAAGAGCTTTCTTT
CATSDGTGQRAFF
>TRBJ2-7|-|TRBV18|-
TGTGCCAGCTCACCAGGGGGGACCTACGAGCAGTACTTC
CASSPGGTYEQYF
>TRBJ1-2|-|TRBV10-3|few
TGTGCCATCAGTGACCCGACAGGTACTAACTATGGCTACACCTTC
CAISDPTGTNYGYTF
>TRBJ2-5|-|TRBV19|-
TGTGCCAGTAGTATAGCAAGGGGCCCTCAAGAGACCCAGTACTTC
CASSIARGPQETQYF
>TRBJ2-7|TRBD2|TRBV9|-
TGTGCCAGCAGCGTAGGGGCTAGCGGGAGAGGCGAGCAGTACTTC
CASSVGASGRGEQYF
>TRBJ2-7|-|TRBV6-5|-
TGTGCCAGCAGTTTAACAGGGGGGGCCTACGAGCAGTACTTC
CASSLTGGAYEQYF
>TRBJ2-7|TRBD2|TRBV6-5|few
TGTGCCAGCAGTTTATCTAGCGGGAGGATGGACGAGCAGTACTTC
CASSLSSGRMDEQYF